These 7 T cell receptor beta chains were sequenced from one sample in a study of vaccination and CD4 T cells after COVID-19 (dated by TCRdb to between 2021 and 2024). Which antigens these TCRs recognize remains unknown. The sample's treatment or condition label, decoded: roughly nine-day PBMC culture with coronavirus spike peptide pools or control peptides (ViraFEST assay). The library was prepared using PCR. Sequenced on an Illumina iSeq 100. DNA from cultured CD4+ T cells underwent TCR sequencing with the Oncomine TCR Beta short-read assay at the Johns Hopkins FTIC core. TCRdb handled the public reads itself, with Q25 trimming in fastp and clone calling in MiXCR, and kept productive beta chains. Records with the same CDR3 protein are collapsed into one entry carrying the most frequent genes and DNA. In all, the sample holds about 4,200 distinct CDR3 sequences, and just over 45% of those were seen once. Of the sample, about 41% is held by the ten largest clones.

The material sequenced was CD4+ T cells from blood, cultured in vitro. The receptors were sampled from a human donor who had recovered from COVID-19.

This clonotype was picked up one time. J is TRBJ2-3 and V is TRBV19; D is perhaps TRBD1 (6 bases). The CDR3 runs 14 residues. Germline values: CDR1 LNHDA, CDR2 SQIVND (reference sequence). The V end lost 3 bases, the J end lost 2 bases, and 9 bases lay between the germline ends. DNA of the CDR3: TGTGCCAGTAGTATTGACAGGTCCACAGATACGCAGTATTTT. Amino acid sequence: CASSIDRSTDTQYF.

The chain is built from TRBV20-1 and TRBJ1-4, with D possibly matching TRBD1 (6 bases). Trimming removed 5 bases at V and 0 bases at J, with 16 bases between. Germline CDR1 DFQATT, CDR2 SNEGSKA (reference sequence). The CDR3 has 16 amino acids. CDR3 in DNA: TGCAGTGCTCCCTTGGGCGGGGGCGCAACTAATGAAAAACTGTTTTTT. Encoded protein: CSAPLGGGATNEKLFF.

This clonotype was recorded a few times. CDR3 region: CASSSTRGLGTEAFF. The CDR3 DNA reads TGTGCCAGCAGCTCCACGCGGGGGCTGGGCACTGAAGCTTTCTTT. The chain is built from TRBV7-9 and TRBJ1-1; D might be TRBD1 (6 bases). CDR1 is SEHNR and CDR2 is FQNEAQ in the germline V gene (reference sequence). Trimming took 4 bases from V and 4 from J, leaving 16 bases between them. The CDR3 has 15 amino acids.

The rearrangement links TRBV7-2 to TRBJ2-1; tentatively, D is TRBD2 (6 bases). Germline CDR1 and CDR2: SGHTA and FQGNSA. The CDR3 contains 15 residues. Trimming shortened V by 3 bases and J by 3 bases, and 12 bases separated the two germline ends. CDR3 sequence (DNA): TGTGCCAGCAGCTTCTATAGCGGCCTCTACAATGAGCAGTTCTTC. Translation gives CASSFYSGLYNEQFF.

This clonotype has a single count. This chain uses TRBV20-1 with TRBJ1-2, with TRBD1 matching 8 bases. This CDR3 comprises 15 residues. Germline CDR1 and CDR2: DFQATT and SNEGSKA (reference sequence). V was pared by 0 bases and J by 4 bases, with 7 bases of the junction left unmatched. DNA for the CDR3: TGCAGTGCTAGAGACCACTCAGGGGGCGGCTATGGCTACACCTTC. This sequence encodes CSARDHSGGGYGYTF.

V and J are TRBV14 and TRBJ1-1; no clear D gene. The CDR3 is 15 residues long. Trimming took off 4 bases at V and 2 bases at J, with 14 bases between the two ends. Germline V gene sequence: CDR1 SGHDN, CDR2 FVKESK. This chain's CDR3 is CASSPFSESNTEAFF. In nucleotides, the CDR3 is TGTGCCAGCAGCCCCTTTAGCGAGAGTAACACTGAAGCTTTCTTT.

V and J are TRBV7-2 and TRBJ2-3, with 8 nucleotides matching TRBD1. CDR1 is SGHTA and CDR2 is FQGNSA in the germline V gene. There are 17 residues in the CDR3. Trimming cost V 4 bases and J 3 bases; bases outside gene matches: 12. In nucleotides, the CDR3 is TGTGCCAGCAGCTCCCGCCCCAGGGGGCCCTTGACAGATACGCAGTATTTT. Amino acids: CASSSRPRGPLTDTQYF.